These 18 T cell receptor beta chains originate from one sample sequenced in a study of T cell responses to AZD1222 COVID-19 vaccine. Libraries were prepared by immunoSEQ multiplex PCR; TCRdb keeps only in-frame clonotypes and omits some of them. Of some 110,000 clones listed, roughly 88% are singletons. This specimen was peripheral blood, taken on day 0 of AZD1222 vaccination. Every receptor here comes from an adult in good health.

The V call is TRBV6-5, the J call TRBJ1-1; 9 bases map to TRBD1. Germline V lookup: CDR1 MNHEY, CDR2 SVGAGI. The CDR3 covers 13 residues. Unmatched junction bases numbered 7, after V lost 8 bases and J lost 6 bases. Written as DNA, the CDR3 is TGTGCCAGCGGGGACAGGGAGGGCCCTGAAGCTTTCTTT. Translating gives CASGDREGPEAFF.

The chain links TRBV7-2 to TRBJ1-2; a possible D gene is TRBD1 (5 bases). The CDR3 runs to 14 residues. V was cut by 3 bases and J by 2 bases, with 10 bases left in between. CDR1 and CDR2 from the germline V gene are SGHTA and FQGNSA. The CDR3 sequence is CASSLAPGNYGYTF. Here the CDR3 DNA reads TGTGCCAGCAGCTTGGCCCCAGGGAACTATGGCTACACCTTC.

The chain combines TRBV5-1 with TRBJ2-7; no clear D. The CDR3 sequence is 13 residues long. Germline V gives CDR1 SGHRS, CDR2 YFSETQ. Trimming stripped 2 bases from V and 0 bases from J, with 6 bases between. Here the CDR3 reads CASSFESSYEQYF. The CDR3 region has the DNA TGCGCCAGCAGCTTTGAGAGCTCCTACGAGCAGTACTTC.

This chain connects TRBV7-9 to TRBJ1-4, with 9 bases matching TRBD1. This CDR3 is built from 14 residues. The V gene end was trimmed by 5 bases and the J gene end by 11 bases; junction bases not matched to a gene: 9. In germline, CDR1 is SEHNR, CDR2 FQNEAQ (reference sequence). CDR3 bases: TGTGCCAGCAGCCCGGGACAGGGTTTTGTGAAACTGTTTTTT. It translates to CASSPGQGFVKLFF.

V is TRBV24-1 and J is TRBJ2-7; weak D call: TRBD1 (6 bases). CDR3 length: 15 amino acids. The V gene lost 3 bases and the J gene lost 6 bases, with 17 bases spanning the gap. Germline loops: CDR1 KGHDR, CDR2 SFDVKD. CDR3 in amino acids: CATSDLTGYYAEQYF. For the CDR3, the DNA is TGTGCCACCAGTGATCTGACAGGCTATTACGCCGAGCAGTACTTC.

The gene calls are TRBV7-8 and TRBJ1-2; D is ambiguous. Looked up from germline, CDR1 is SGHVS and CDR2 is FQNEAQ. Trimming left V 2 bases short and J 2 bases short, with 12 bases between. This CDR3 contains 15 residues. CDR3 nucleotides: TGTGCCAGCAGCTTAACGGTAGACGGGAACTATGGCTACACCTTC. This gives the protein CASSLTVDGNYGYTF.

This chain joins TRBV15 and TRBJ1-1; unclear D gene. There are 13 residues in the CDR3. V was pared by 9 bases and J by 0 bases, with 11 bases between. Germline V gene lookup returns CDR1 LNHNV and CDR2 YYDKDF (reference sequence). The CDR3 nucleotides read TGTGCCACGAGAGGGCAGCTGAACACTGAAGCTTTCTTT. Translation gives CATRGQLNTEAFF.

The chain couples TRBV19 to TRBJ2-5; TRBD2 is a possible D gene (6 bases). Germline V CDR1 and CDR2: LNHDA, SQIVND (reference sequence). Between the trimmed V and J ends, which lost 5 bases and 5 bases, there was a span of 15 bases. The CDR3 is made up of 14 amino acids. In DNA form, the CDR3 reads TGTGCCAGTAGTCCCTCGCGGGGCGGGGAGACCCAGTACTTC. Amino acid sequence: CASSPSRGGETQYF.

V is TRBV24-1 and J is TRBJ1-2; D call uncertain. The CDR3 length is 11 residues. The V gene's germline CDR1 is KGHDR and CDR2 SFDVKD. Trimming pared 7 bases from V and 9 bases from J, leaving 11 bases between. CDR3 bases: TGTGCCACCAGCGCTTTCGACAGCTACACCTTC. This encodes CATSAFDSYTF.

The chain carries TRBV11-2 and TRBJ1-2; 7 nucleotides match TRBD1. Germline CDR1 reads SGHAT; CDR2 reads FQNNGV. Trimming removed 1 base from V and 0 bases from J; junction bases left unmatched: 2. There are 15 residues in the CDR3. This CDR3 is CASSLGQGSNYGYTF. CDR3 sequence (DNA): TGTGCCAGCAGCTTAGGACAGGGCTCTAACTATGGCTACACCTTC.

This chain uses TRBV7-8 with TRBJ1-1, with D hard to call. CDR3 size: 13 residues. Trimming took 5 bases from V and 5 from J, leaving 12 bases between them. Germline V CDR1 and CDR2: SGHVS, FQNEAQ. The CDR3 region has the DNA TGTGCCAGCAGCCGTTCGTATGCGACTGAAGCTTTCTTT. Amino acid sequence: CASSRSYATEAFF.

The chain combines TRBV7-8 with TRBJ1-5; 7 bases map to TRBD1. J gave up 2 bases and V 1 base, and 5 bases lay outside the gene matches. Germline CDR1 is SGHVS and CDR2 is FQNEAQ. The CDR3 runs 16 residues. The DNA of the CDR3 is TGTGCCAGCAGCTTAGAGGGGGCTTTAGGCAATCAGCCCCAGCATTTT. This encodes CASSLEGALGNQPQHF.

This clone was seen a single time. Here the CDR3 reads CASSLLLGTSSYEQYF. The CDR3 nucleotides are TGCGCCAGCAGCCTTCTATTGGGGACTAGCTCCTACGAGCAGTACTTC. This rearrangement joins TRBV4-3 to TRBJ2-7; 8 bases fit TRBD2. The V and J ends lost 4 bases and 0 bases, in that order; junction bases with no gene match: 8. There are 16 residues in the CDR3. The germline V gene has CDR1 LGHNA and CDR2 YSLEER.

The chain couples TRBV19 to TRBJ1-1, with D unclear. Germline values: CDR1 LNHDA, CDR2 SQIVND (reference sequence). Trimming removed 5 bases from V and 0 bases from J, with 10 bases in between. This CDR3 is built from 14 residues. CDR3 sequence: CASSPPRLNTEAFF. The CDR3 DNA reads as TGTGCCAGTAGTCCCCCCAGGCTGAACACTGAAGCTTTCTTT.

The genes are TRBV5-8 and TRBJ2-3; possibly TRBD2 for D (6 bases). Germline CDR1 is SGHTS and CDR2 is YDEGEE. V lost 0 bases and J lost 4, with 6 bases in between. The CDR3 loop spans 13 amino acids. CDR3 loop: CASSLGGADTQYF. In DNA form, the CDR3 reads TGTGCCAGCAGCTTGGGGGGGGCAGATACGCAGTATTTT.

The genes are TRBV6-4 and TRBJ2-3; 7 bases line up with TRBD2. Trimming removed 6 bases from V and 5 bases from J; junction bases left unmatched: 2. Looked up from germline, CDR1 is MRHNA and CDR2 is SNTAGT. There are 12 residues in the CDR3. CDR3 in DNA: TGTGCCAGCAGCCCTAGCGGAGATACGCAGTATTTT. This codes for CASSPSGDTQYF.

The table lists this clone with a few counts. The chain has TRBV5-1 and TRBJ2-1, with TRBD1 matching over 7 bases. CDR1 and CDR2 (germline): SGHRS, YFSETQ. After removal of 4 bases from V and 1 base from J, the junction contained 2 bases not matched to a gene. There are 14 residues in the CDR3. As DNA, the CDR3 is TGCGCCAGCAGCGGGGGACAGTCCTACAATGAGCAGTTCTTC. Protein sequence: CASSGGQSYNEQFF.

The genes are TRBV7-9 and TRBJ2-2; 14 nucleotides match TRBD2. CDR3 length: 15 residues. The V segment lost 4 bases and the J segment 6 bases; nucleotides outside the gene matches: 1. Germline-derived CDR1 and CDR2 are SEHNR and FQNEAQ (reference sequence). CDR3 nucleotide sequence: TGTGCCAGCAGCTCGGGACTAGCGGGAGCCGGGGAGCTGTTTTTT. Protein sequence: CASSSGLAGAGELFF.